This entry lists 29 T cell receptor beta chains sequenced from one sample in a study of T-cell memory formation after mild COVID-19. TCRdb itself ran the 5' RACE reads through MiXCR, one entry per CDR3 protein. The sample holds 110,000 to 150,000 distinct CDR3 sequences, roughly 24% seen once. The specimen sequenced was PBMCs or a T cell subset sorted from them (not recorded which). These receptors were obtained from an adult woman who had mild COVID-19 (a few samples of this study predate the infection). Cell type and time point are not known.

There are many counts of this clonotype. The V gene is TRBV12-3 or TRBV12-4, the J gene TRBJ2-1, with D maybe TRBD2 (6 bases). CDR3 length equals 15 residues. V was trimmed by 9 bases and J by 7 bases, leaving 22 bases between them. Written as DNA, the CDR3 is TGTGCCAGTAGCATATGGACTCCCGCGGGGAATGAGCAGTTCTTC. This gives the protein CASSIWTPAGNEQFF.

The chain employs TRBV12-3 or TRBV12-4 and TRBJ2-7; D remains ambiguous. The CDR3 runs 14 residues. Trimming left V 2 bases short and J 3 bases short, with 11 bases between. CDR3 sequence (DNA): TGTGCCAGCAGTTTAAGTGGGCCGTACTACGAGCAGTACTTC. Translation: CASSLSGPYYEQYF.

The V gene is TRBV2, the J gene TRBJ1-2, with 9 bases identical to TRBD1. This CDR3 spans 16 amino acids. V trimming: 8 bases; J trimming: 7 bases; junction bases outside the gene matches: 17. Germline CDR1 is SNHLY and CDR2 is FYNNEI. The CDR3 sequence: CASFPPGQGFEGGYTF. Written as DNA, the CDR3 is TGTGCCAGCTTTCCCCCGGGACAGGGTTTCGAGGGTGGCTACACCTTC.

This clonotype was detected a few times. The rearrangement joins TRBV24-1 to TRBJ2-7; D is possibly TRBD2 (6 bases). Germline V gives CDR1 KGHDR, CDR2 SFDVKD. CDR3 size: 14 residues. Trimming cost V 5 bases and J 0 bases, with 10 bases left between them. CDR3 DNA sequence: TGTGCCACCAGTGTAGGAGGGATCTCCTACGAGCAGTACTTC. This translates into CATSVGGISYEQYF.

CDR3 amino acids: CATSESTRTGDSYEQYF. CDR3 coding DNA: TGTGCCACCAGTGAGAGCACCAGGACAGGTGACTCCTACGAGCAGTACTTC. The rearrangement joins TRBV24-1 to TRBJ2-7; 7 bases are a match to TRBD1. The CDR3 is made up of 17 amino acids. Germline V gene lookup returns CDR1 KGHDR and CDR2 SFDVKD. V lost 4 bases and J lost 0; bases outside the gene matches: 11.

This clonotype was recorded a few times. The V gene is TRBV5-1, the J gene TRBJ2-7, with TRBD1 matching 7 bases. V lost 2 bases, J lost 1 base, and 3 bases stayed unmatched. The germline CDR1 and CDR2 sequences are SGHRS and YFSETQ. This CDR3 spans 14 amino acids. CDR3 sequence reads: CASSFYRGSYEQYF. CDR3 sequence (DNA): TGCGCCAGCAGCTTCTACAGGGGTTCCTACGAGCAGTACTTC.

The chain is built from TRBV25-1 and TRBJ2-7, with a possible D match to TRBD1 (6 bases). V was clipped by 8 bases and J by 3 bases, with 17 bases between them. CDR1 is MGHDK and CDR2 is SYGVNS in the germline V gene. The CDR3 runs 14 residues. CDR3 nucleotides: TGTGCCAGCCGGGCCGGGACACCTTACTACGAGCAGTACTTC. Its translation is CASRAGTPYYEQYF.

J is TRBJ1-1 and V is TRBV2, with 8 bases that match TRBD1. Trimming took 7 bases from V and 5 from J; bases not matched to a gene: 9. This CDR3 has 14 residues. Germline V gene sequence: CDR1 SNHLY, CDR2 FYNNEI. The CDR3 coding sequence is TGTGCCAGCACCACTGACAGGGGTGGTACTGAAGCTTTCTTT. It codes for CASTTDRGGTEAFF.

The V and J genes are TRBV4-1 and TRBJ1-1, with TRBD1 as a possible D gene (5 bases). Germline assignment: CDR1 MGHRA and CDR2 YSYEKL. Trimming took 3 bases from V and 4 from J, leaving 18 bases between them. This CDR3 contains 16 residues. CDR3 in DNA: TGCGCCAGCAGCCACCCCCCCGGGGCGCCCGGCACTGAAGCTTTCTTT. This encodes CASSHPPGAPGTEAFF.

The rearrangement joins TRBV12-3 or TRBV12-4 to TRBJ1-1; D is possibly TRBD1 (6 bases). The CDR3 is 16 residues long. Trimming pared 2 bases from V and 5 bases from J, leaving 18 bases between. Here the CDR3 reads CASSLSYQGGGTEAFF. CDR3 DNA: TGTGCCAGCAGTTTAAGCTACCAGGGAGGGGGGACTGAAGCTTTCTTT.

This sequence joins TRBV9 and TRBJ2-7, with D perhaps assigned TRBD1 or TRBD2 (6 bases each). From germline, CDR1 is SGDLS and CDR2 YYNGEE. This CDR3 spans 15 amino acids. The ends were cut back, 2 bases at V and 3 bases at J, with 15 bases in the middle. CDR3 in amino acids: CASSVSGEELYEQYF. The CDR3 nucleotides are TGTGCCAGCAGCGTGTCAGGGGAGGAACTCTACGAGCAGTACTTC.

As DNA, the CDR3 is TGTGCCAGCAGCCAAGAAGACAGGCAAAATGAAAAACTGTTTTTT. It translates to CASSQEDRQNEKLFF. The V call is TRBV3-1, the J call TRBJ1-4, with TRBD1 as a possible D gene (6 bases). The germline V gene encodes CDR1 LGHDT and CDR2 YNNKEL (reference sequence). The CDR3 consists of 15 residues. The V end was cut by 0 bases, the J end by 5 bases, with 10 bases between.

The rearrangement uses TRBV20-1 and TRBJ2-1; D is perhaps TRBD1 (5 bases). Germline assignment: CDR1 DFQATT and CDR2 SNEGSKA (reference sequence). The CDR3 has 12 amino acids. The CDR3 DNA reads as TGCAGCAATCAGGGATCTTACAATGAGCAGTTCTTC. Protein product: CSNQGSYNEQFF.

J is TRBJ2-4 and V is TRBV5-1; 7 bases are a match to TRBD1. Trimming removed 1 base from V and 0 bases from J; junction bases left unmatched: 10. The CDR3 sequence is 18 residues long. Germline V CDR1 and CDR2: SGHRS, YFSETQ. The CDR3 DNA reads TGCGCCAGCAGCTTGACCCCTACAGGGGAGTTAGCCAAAAACATTCAGTACTTC. The encoded protein is CASSLTPTGELAKNIQYF.

This rearrangement joins TRBV7-8 to TRBJ1-2, with D maybe TRBD1 (5 bases). V lost 1 base to trimming and J lost 9 bases, with 9 bases between them. The CDR3 has 12 amino acids. CDR1 and CDR2 from the germline V gene are SGHVS and FQNEAQ. The CDR3 region is CASSLERDRYTF. The CDR3 DNA reads TGTGCCAGCAGCTTAGAAAGGGACCGCTACACCTTC.

The gene calls are TRBV18 and TRBJ2-2; D perhaps matches TRBD2 (6 bases). CDR3 length: 15 amino acids. Germline V lookup: CDR1 KGHSH, CDR2 LQKENI. The germline V and J ends were trimmed by 0 bases and 4 bases, with 9 bases remaining between them. The CDR3 nucleotides read TGTGCCAGCTCACCACCGGGACTGTTCACCGGGGAGCTGTTTTTT. Amino acid sequence: CASSPPGLFTGELFF.

The rearrangement joins TRBV5-1 to TRBJ2-1; the D is unclear. Germline CDR1 and CDR2: SGHRS and YFSETQ. CDR3 length: 15 amino acids. V was cut by 4 bases and J by 5 bases, with 16 bases left in between. The CDR3 protein is CASSPNYQGDNEQFF. The CDR3 DNA sequence: TGCGCCAGCAGCCCAAACTACCAAGGTGACAATGAGCAGTTCTTC.

This clonotype was seen repeatedly, ten times or more. The junction and the germline gene differ at one end; a read error may be behind it. The chain has TRBV7-6 and TRBJ2-1; no definite D call. The CDR3 sequence is 11 residues long. The germline CDR1 and CDR2 sequences are SGHVS and FNYEAQ. The CDR3 protein is CASSLGNEQFF. The CDR3 DNA reads TGTGCCAGCAGTTTAGGGAATGAGCAGTTCTTC. The variable domain in full, with the rest retrieved from reference TRBV7-6 and TRBJ2-1, is GAGVSQSPRYKVTKRGQDVALRCDPISGHVSLYWYRQALGQGPEFLTYFNYEAQQDKSGLPNDRFSAERPEGSISTLTIQRTEQRDSAMYRCASSLGNEQFFGPGTRLTVL.

The chain combines TRBV9 with TRBJ1-5; D is unresolved. The germline V gene has CDR1 SGDLS and CDR2 YYNGEE. The CDR3 consists of 14 residues. Trimming shortened V by 0 bases and J by 1 base, and 5 bases separated the two germline ends. In nucleotides, the CDR3 is TGTGCCAGCAGCGTAGATCAGAGCAATCAGCCCCAGCATTTT. Protein: CASSVDQSNQPQHF.

This clonotype was detected a few times. This chain joins TRBV7-8 and TRBJ2-4; 10 nucleotides align to TRBD2. Looked up from germline, CDR1 is SGHVS and CDR2 is FQNEAQ. This CDR3 contains 14 residues. J gave up 9 bases and V 5 bases, and 7 bases lay outside the gene matches. CDR3 in amino acids: CASSLLAGEPIQYF. CDR3 bases: TGTGCCAGCAGCCTTCTAGCGGGAGAGCCCATTCAGTACTTC.

This chain uses TRBV3-1 with TRBJ2-1, with 7 bases lining up with TRBD2. The length of the CDR3 is 19 residues. Germline V gene lookup returns CDR1 LGHDT and CDR2 YNNKEL (reference sequence). V was clipped by 4 bases and J by 6 bases; unmatched bases: 21. CDR3 DNA sequence: TGTGCCAGCAGCCGCCCCCTTCTGACTAGCAGGACGATGGGCAATGAGCAGTTCTTC. This encodes CASSRPLLTSRTMGNEQFF.

This clonotype showed up just once. The chain joins TRBV5-6 to TRBJ2-6; 12 positions agree with TRBD2. The CDR3 is 18 amino acids. Germline V gene lookup returns CDR1 SGHDT and CDR2 YYEEEE. J was trimmed by 1 base and V by 0 bases; bases with no gene match: 2. The CDR3 sequence is CASSLELAGGSGANVLTF. CDR3 sequence (DNA): TGTGCCAGCAGCTTGGAGCTAGCGGGGGGGTCTGGGGCCAACGTCCTGACTTTC.

The CDR3 coding sequence is TGTGCCAGCAGCTTATATGAAGACAGCGCTAACTATGGCTACACCTTC. Translation: CASSLYEDSANYGYTF. The chain employs TRBV7-6 and TRBJ1-2, with a possible D match to TRBD1 (5 bases). The CDR3 is 16 residues long. Trimming stripped 2 bases from V and 0 bases from J, with 13 bases between. Germline loops: CDR1 SGHVS, CDR2 FNYEAQ.

The chain has TRBV24-1 and TRBJ2-1; D might be TRBD2 (6 bases). The ends were cut back, 6 bases at V and 4 bases at J, with 12 bases in the middle. The CDR3 is 14 amino acids. CDR1 is KGHDR and CDR2 is SFDVKD in the germline V gene. CDR3 bases: TGTGCCACCAGTCACCCACTAGCATACAATGAGCAGTTCTTC. Its protein product is CATSHPLAYNEQFF.

The chain couples TRBV14 to TRBJ2-3; TRBD2 matches at 11 bases. CDR1 and CDR2 (germline): SGHDN, FVKESK. The CDR3 runs to 15 residues. V lost 5 bases, J lost 4 bases, and 5 bases stayed unmatched. The CDR3 DNA reads as TGTGCCAGCAGCTTCCGTAGCGGGAGGGCAGATACGCAGTATTTT. Translating gives CASSFRSGRADTQYF.

This clonotype came up a few times. The chain combines TRBV23-1 with TRBJ1-3; no reliable D call. TRBV23-1 is treated as an ORF (open reading frame) with a function not yet certain. This CDR3 has 18 residues. V was pared by 4 bases and J by 2 bases, with 21 bases between. The CDR3, as DNA: TGCGCCAGCAGTCGGAATGGAGATCATTTTACTACTGGAAACACCATATATTTT. It encodes CASSRNGDHFTTGNTIYF.

This clonotype appeared a few times. The V and J genes are TRBV7-9 and TRBJ2-3, with 7 positions matching TRBD2. The CDR3 has 17 amino acids. V was pared by 5 bases and J by 2 bases, with 13 bases of the junction left unmatched. The germline V gene has CDR1 SEHNR and CDR2 FQNEAQ (reference sequence). The CDR3 region is CASSPHAWRGNTDTQYF. CDR3 bases: TGTGCCAGCAGCCCCCACGCGTGGCGGGGGAACACAGATACGCAGTATTTT.

This clonotype was seen more than once but under ten times. The CDR3 loop is CASSPSHPYNEQFF. CDR3 DNA sequence: TGTGCCAGCAGCCCTTCTCACCCCTACAATGAGCAGTTCTTC. The rearrangement joins TRBV9 to TRBJ2-1; no definite D call. The CDR3 is made up of 14 amino acids. Germline V gene data show CDR1 as SGDLS and CDR2 as YYNGEE. Between the trimmed V and J ends, which lost 4 bases and 2 bases, there was a span of 10 bases.

This clonotype was counted only a few times. V usage is TRBV9 and J usage is TRBJ2-2; D is perhaps TRBD1 or TRBD2 (6 bases each). V was cut by 7 bases and J by 2 bases, with 12 bases left in between. Germline V gene sequence: CDR1 SGDLS, CDR2 YYNGEE. The CDR3 is 14 amino acids. CDR3 coding DNA: TGTGCCAGCGCTGAGGGGGGAAACACCGGGGAGCTGTTTTTT. The encoded protein is CASAEGGNTGELFF.